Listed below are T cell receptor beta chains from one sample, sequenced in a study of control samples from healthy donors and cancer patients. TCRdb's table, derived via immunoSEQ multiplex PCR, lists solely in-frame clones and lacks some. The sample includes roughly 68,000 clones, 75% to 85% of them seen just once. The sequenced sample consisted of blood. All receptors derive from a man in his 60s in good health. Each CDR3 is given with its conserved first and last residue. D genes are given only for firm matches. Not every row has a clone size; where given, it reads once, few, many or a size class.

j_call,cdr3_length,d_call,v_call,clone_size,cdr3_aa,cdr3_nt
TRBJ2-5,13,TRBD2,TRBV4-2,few,CASSQELARTQYF,TGTGCCAGCAGCCAAGAACTAGCGAGGACCCAGTACTTC
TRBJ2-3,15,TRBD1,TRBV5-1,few,CASSGDRLRTDTQYF,TGCGCCAGCAGCGGGGACAGGCTCCGGACAGATACGCAGTATTTT
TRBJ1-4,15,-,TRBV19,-,CASSTPGEGNEKLFF,TGTGCCAGTAGTACCCCAGGGGAAGGGAATGAAAAACTGTTTTTT
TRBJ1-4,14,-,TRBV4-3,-,CASSQDAVYEKLFF,TGCGCCAGCAGCCAAGATGCCGTTTATGAAAAACTGTTTTTT
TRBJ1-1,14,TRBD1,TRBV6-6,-,CASSYSIYRGTAFF,TGTGCCAGCAGTTACTCGATATACAGGGGCACAGCTTTCTTT
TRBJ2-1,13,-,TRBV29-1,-,CSVEKQRASEQFF,TGCAGCGTTGAAAAACAGCGCGCTAGTGAGCAGTTCTTC
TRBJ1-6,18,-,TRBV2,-,CASSVMKGESFYFSPLHF,TGTGCCAGCAGTGTGATGAAGGGAGAGTCGTTTTATTTTTCACCCCTCCACTTT
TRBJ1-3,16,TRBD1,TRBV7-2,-,CASSLGRGRAGNTIYF,TGTGCCAGCAGCTTAGGAAGGGGGCGGGCTGGAAACACCATATATTTT
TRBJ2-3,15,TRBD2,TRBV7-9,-,CASSSLAGGRDTQYF,TGTGCCAGCAGCTCCCTAGCGGGAGGGAGAGATACGCAGTATTTT
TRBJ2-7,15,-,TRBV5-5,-,CASTGDSLHVHEQYF,TGTGCCAGCACTGGTGACAGCCTGCATGTCCACGAGCAGTACTTC
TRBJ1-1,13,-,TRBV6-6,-,CASSYSGETEAFF,TGTGCCAGCAGTTACTCAGGGGAGACTGAAGCTTTCTTT
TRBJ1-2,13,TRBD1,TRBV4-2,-,CASSPGQTYGYTF,TGTGCCAGCAGCCCGGGACAGACCTATGGCTACACCTTC
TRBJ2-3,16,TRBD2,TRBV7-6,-,CASSLSSGTPTDTQYF,TGTGCCAGCAGCTTAAGTAGCGGGACCCCCACAGATACGCAGTATTTT
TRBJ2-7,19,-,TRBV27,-,CASSLHQAGGGLSVHEQYF,TGTGCCAGCAGTTTACATCAGGCCGGGGGAGGTCTTTCGGTCCACGAGCAGTACTTC
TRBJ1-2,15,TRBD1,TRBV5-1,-,CASSLVVGGDYGYTF,TGCGCCAGCAGCTTGGTCGTAGGGGGCGACTATGGCTACACCTTC
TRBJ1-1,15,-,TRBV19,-,CASIWSAASNTEAFF,TGTGCCAGTATCTGGAGTGCGGCGTCTAACACTGAAGCTTTCTTT
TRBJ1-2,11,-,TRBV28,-,CATERNYGYTF,TGTGCCACCGAGAGGAACTATGGCTACACCTTC
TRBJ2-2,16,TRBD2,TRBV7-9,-,CASSLVVAGVNGELFF,TGTGCCAGCAGCTTAGTAGTAGCGGGAGTTAACGGGGAGCTGTTTTTT
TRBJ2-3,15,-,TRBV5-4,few,CASSLGQESTDTQYF,TGTGCCAGCAGCTTGGGACAGGAGAGCACAGATACGCAGTATTTT
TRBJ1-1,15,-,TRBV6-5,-,CASSIVRQLNTEAFF,TGTGCCAGCAGTATTGTCCGGCAACTGAACACTGAAGCTTTCTTT
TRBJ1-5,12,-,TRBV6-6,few,CASNRAGQPQHF,TGTGCCAGCAACAGGGCTGGTCAGCCCCAGCATTTT
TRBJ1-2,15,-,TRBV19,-,CASSTGQGSTHGYTF,TGTGCCAGTAGTACCGGCCAGGGATCGACTCATGGCTACACCTTC
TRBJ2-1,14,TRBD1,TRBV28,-,CASSLPRGQSEQFF,TGTGCCAGCAGTTTACCCAGGGGGCAAAGTGAGCAGTTCTTC
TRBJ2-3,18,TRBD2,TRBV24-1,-,CATSDRSGTSGRRDTQYF,TGTGCCACCAGTGACCGCTCCGGGACTAGCGGGAGAAGAGATACGCAGTATTTT
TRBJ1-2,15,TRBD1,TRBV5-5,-,CASSIPGQGFYGYTF,TGTGCCAGCAGCATTCCGGGACAGGGTTTCTATGGCTACACCTTC
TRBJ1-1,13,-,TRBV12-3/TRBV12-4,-,CASSYTRGTEAFF,TGTGCCAGCAGTTACACCCGGGGGACTGAAGCTTTCTTT
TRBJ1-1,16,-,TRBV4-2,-,CASSQDSGRPNTEAFF,TGTGCCAGCAGCCAAGATTCGGGTCGACCGAACACTGAAGCTTTCTTT
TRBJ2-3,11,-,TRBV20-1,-,CSVRFTDTQYF,TGCAGTGTTCGCTTCACAGATACGCAGTATTTT
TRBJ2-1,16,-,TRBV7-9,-,CASSVGASLTYNEQFF,TGTGCCAGCAGCGTGGGCGCCTCGCTCACCTACAATGAGCAGTTCTTC
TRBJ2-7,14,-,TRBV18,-,CASSPFPHSYEQYF,TGTGCCAGCTCACCATTTCCTCACTCCTACGAGCAGTACTTC
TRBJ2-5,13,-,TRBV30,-,CAWSTGLEETQYF,TGTGCCTGGAGTACTGGTCTAGAAGAGACCCAGTACTTC
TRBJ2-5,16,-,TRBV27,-,CASRPRGRGAEETQYF,TGTGCCAGCAGGCCCAGGGGGCGGGGGGCTGAGGAGACCCAGTACTTC
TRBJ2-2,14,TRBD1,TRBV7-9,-,CASRGQGVTGELFF,TGTGCCAGCAGAGGACAGGGGGTCACCGGGGAGCTGTTTTTT
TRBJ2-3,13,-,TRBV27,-,CASSFWGPDTQYF,TGTGCCAGCAGTTTCTGGGGCCCAGATACGCAGTATTTT
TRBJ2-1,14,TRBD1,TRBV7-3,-,CASSRDRDGVEQFF,TGTGCCAGCAGCCGGGACAGGGATGGGGTGGAGCAGTTCTTC
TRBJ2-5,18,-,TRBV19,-,CASSIRREKRGFQETQYF,TGTGCCAGTAGTATCCGGAGGGAAAAAAGAGGGTTCCAAGAGACCCAGTACTTC
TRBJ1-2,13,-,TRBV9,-,CASSVGGGAAGTF,-
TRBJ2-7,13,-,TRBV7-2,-,CASSFTRNYEQYF,TGTGCCAGCAGCTTTACAAGAAACTACGAGCAGTACTTC
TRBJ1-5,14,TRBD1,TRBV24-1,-,CATSAGGLNQPQHF,TGTGCCACCAGTGCAGGGGGTTTAAATCAGCCCCAGCATTTT
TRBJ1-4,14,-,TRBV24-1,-,CATSDFDRWRKTVF,TGTGCCACCAGTGATTTTGACAGGTGGCGAAAAACTGTTTTT
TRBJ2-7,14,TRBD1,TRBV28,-,CASSADRASYEQYF,TGTGCCAGCAGTGCCGACAGGGCATCCTACGAGCAGTACTTC
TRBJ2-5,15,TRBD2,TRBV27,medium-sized,CASSFWTSGQETQYF,TGTGCCAGCAGTTTCTGGACTAGCGGACAAGAGACCCAGTACTTC
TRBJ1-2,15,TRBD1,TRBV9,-,CASSQRQGFNYGYTF,TGTGCCAGCAGTCAAAGACAGGGTTTTAACTATGGCTACACCTTC
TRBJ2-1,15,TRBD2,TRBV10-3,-,CAISVGTRGVNEQFF,TGTGCCATCAGTGTTGGGACTAGGGGGGTCAATGAGCAGTTCTTC
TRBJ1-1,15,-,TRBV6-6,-,CASSPLRGRNTEAFF,TGTGCCAGCAGTCCACTCAGGGGAAGGAACACTGAAGCTTTCTTT
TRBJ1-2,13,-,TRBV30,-,CAWGRDRPVENTF,TGTGCCTGGGGCAGGGACCGCCCCGTAGAGAACACCTTC
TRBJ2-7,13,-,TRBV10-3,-,CAISESFRDEQYF,TGTGCCATCAGTGAGTCTTTCCGGGACGAGCAGTACTTC
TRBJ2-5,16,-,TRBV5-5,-,CASSLVGSDVQETQYF,TGTGCCAGCAGCTTGGTCGGGTCGGACGTCCAAGAGACCCAGTACTTC
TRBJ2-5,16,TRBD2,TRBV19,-,CASSSLAGEGGETQYF,TGTGCCAGTAGTAGTCTAGCGGGAGAGGGGGGAGAGACCCAGTACTTC
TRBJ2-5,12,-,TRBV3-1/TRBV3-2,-,CASSQIVQTQYF,TGTGCCAGCAGCCAGATAGTTCAGACCCAGTACTTC
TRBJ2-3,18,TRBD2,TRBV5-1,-,CASRDPGLAGGPTDTQYF,TGCGCCAGCAGAGATCCGGGACTAGCGGGAGGGCCCACAGATACGCAGTATTTT
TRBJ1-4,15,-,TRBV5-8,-,CASSQFLTGNEKLFF,TGTGCCAGCAGCCAGTTTTTAACAGGGAACGAAAAACTGTTTTTT
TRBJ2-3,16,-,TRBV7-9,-,CASRGRDSERADTQYF,TGTGCCAGCAGGGGTCGGGACTCGGAAAGGGCAGATACGCAGTATTTT
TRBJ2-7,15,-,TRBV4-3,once,CASSQGTGLSYEQYF,TGCGCCAGCAGCCAGGGAACAGGGTTGTCCTACGAGCAGTACTTC
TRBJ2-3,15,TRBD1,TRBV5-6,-,CASSTTGSYTDTQYF,TGTGCCAGCAGCACGACAGGGTCCTACACAGATACGCAGTATTTT